This TCR beta chain originates from a study of CD8 T cells in ankylosing spondylitis. Findings and limits, study-wide: What appeared characteristic of ankylosing spondylitis blood was a TCR beta motif of several highly homologous variants. As for the disease-linked clones, they showed a CD8+ phenotype and occurred at relatively low frequencies in peripheral blood. Earlier literature documents some of the motif variants in reactive arthritis synovial fluid and blood. It was reported that disease-linked clones were significantly enriched in matched ankylosing spondylitis synovial fluid.

With regard to this clonotype: Its cognate antigen is unknown.

CDR3 length: 15 residues. Trimming removed 7 bases from V and 0 bases from J, with 15 bases in between. The V gene's germline CDR1 is SGHAT and CDR2 FQNNGV. Making the TCR beta libraries involved quantitative 5'-RACE with molecular barcodes. From the 5' RACE reads, TCRdb called clonotypes with MiXCR, one entry per CDR3 protein. Among 350,000 to 550,000 distinct CDR3 sequences, roughly 26% were seen once, and the ten largest hold 0.89%. Sequenced sample: blood, either unsorted or a sorted T cell fraction (not recorded which). The chain couples TRBV11-2 to TRBJ1-1, with TRBD1 as a possible D gene (6 bases). This clonotype was sampled from a male donor with ankylosing spondylitis. The CDR3 DNA follows: TGTGCCAGCACCTATACCGGGACATTGAACACTGAAGCTTTCTTT. Translating it yields CASTYTGTLNTEAFF.